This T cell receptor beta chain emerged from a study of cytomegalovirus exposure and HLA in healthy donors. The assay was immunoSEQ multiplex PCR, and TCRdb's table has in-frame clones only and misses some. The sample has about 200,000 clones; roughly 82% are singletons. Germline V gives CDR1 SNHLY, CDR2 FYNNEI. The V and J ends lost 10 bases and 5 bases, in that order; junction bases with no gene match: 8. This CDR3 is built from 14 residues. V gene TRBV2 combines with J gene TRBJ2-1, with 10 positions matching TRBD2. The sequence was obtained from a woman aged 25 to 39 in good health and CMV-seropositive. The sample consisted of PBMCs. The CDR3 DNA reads TGTGCCAACCTAGCGGGAGATGACGACAATGAGCAGTTCTTC. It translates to CANLAGDDDNEQFF.